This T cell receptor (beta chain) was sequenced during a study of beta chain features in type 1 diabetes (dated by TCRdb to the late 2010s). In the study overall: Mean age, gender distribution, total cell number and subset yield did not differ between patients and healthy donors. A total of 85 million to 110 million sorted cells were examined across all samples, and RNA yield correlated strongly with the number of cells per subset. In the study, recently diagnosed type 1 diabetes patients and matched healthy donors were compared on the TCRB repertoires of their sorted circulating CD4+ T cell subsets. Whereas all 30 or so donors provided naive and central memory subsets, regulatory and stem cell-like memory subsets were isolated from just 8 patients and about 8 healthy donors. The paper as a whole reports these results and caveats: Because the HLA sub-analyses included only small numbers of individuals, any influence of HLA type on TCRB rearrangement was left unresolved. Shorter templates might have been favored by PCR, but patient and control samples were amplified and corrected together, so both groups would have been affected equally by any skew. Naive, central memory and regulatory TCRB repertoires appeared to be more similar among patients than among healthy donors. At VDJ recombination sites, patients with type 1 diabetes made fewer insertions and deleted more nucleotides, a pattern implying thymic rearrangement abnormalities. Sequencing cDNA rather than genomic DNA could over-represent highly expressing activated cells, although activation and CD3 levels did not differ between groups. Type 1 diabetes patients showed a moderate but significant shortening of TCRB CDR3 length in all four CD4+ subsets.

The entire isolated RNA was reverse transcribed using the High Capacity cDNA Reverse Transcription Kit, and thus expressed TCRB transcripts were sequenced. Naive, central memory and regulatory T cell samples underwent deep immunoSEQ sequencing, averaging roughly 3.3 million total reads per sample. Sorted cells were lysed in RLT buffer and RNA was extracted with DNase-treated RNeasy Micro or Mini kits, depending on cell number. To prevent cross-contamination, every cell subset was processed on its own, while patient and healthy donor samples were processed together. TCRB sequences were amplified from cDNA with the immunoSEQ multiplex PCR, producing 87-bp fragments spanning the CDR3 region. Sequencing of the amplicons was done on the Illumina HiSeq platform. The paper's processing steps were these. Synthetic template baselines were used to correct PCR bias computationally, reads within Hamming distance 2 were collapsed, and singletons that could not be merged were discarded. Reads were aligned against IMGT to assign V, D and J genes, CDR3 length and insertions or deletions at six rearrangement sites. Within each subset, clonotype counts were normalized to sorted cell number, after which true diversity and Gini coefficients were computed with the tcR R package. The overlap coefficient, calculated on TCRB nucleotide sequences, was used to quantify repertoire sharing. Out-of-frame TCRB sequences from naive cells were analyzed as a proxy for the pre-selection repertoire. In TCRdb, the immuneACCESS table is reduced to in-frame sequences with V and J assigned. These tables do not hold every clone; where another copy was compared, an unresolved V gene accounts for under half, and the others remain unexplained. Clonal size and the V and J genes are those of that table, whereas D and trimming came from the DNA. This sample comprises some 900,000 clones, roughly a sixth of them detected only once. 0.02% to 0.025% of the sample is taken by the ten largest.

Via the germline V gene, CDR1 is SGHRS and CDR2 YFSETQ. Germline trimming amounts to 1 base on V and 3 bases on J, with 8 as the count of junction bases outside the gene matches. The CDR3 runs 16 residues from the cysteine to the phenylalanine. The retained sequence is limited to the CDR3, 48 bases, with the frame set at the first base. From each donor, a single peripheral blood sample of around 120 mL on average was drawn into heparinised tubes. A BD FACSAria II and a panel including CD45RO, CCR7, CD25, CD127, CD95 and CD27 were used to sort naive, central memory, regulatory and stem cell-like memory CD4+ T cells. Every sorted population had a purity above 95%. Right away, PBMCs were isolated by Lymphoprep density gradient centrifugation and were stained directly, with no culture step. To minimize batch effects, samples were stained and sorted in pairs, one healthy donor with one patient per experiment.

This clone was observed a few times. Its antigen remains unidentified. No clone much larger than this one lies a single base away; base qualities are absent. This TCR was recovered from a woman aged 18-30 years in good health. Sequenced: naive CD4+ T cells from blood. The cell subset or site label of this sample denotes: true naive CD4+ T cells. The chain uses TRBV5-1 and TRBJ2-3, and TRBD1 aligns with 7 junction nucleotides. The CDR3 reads CASSLSVRGSTDTQYF. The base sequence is TGCGCCAGCAGCTTGTCGGTCAGGGGGTCGACAGATACGCAGTATTTT.